Listed here are 19 T cell receptor beta chains from one sample, sequenced in a study of blood T cell repertoires in COVID-19. This table comes from immunoSEQ multiplex PCR, and its TCRdb copy is limited to in-frame clones, with some not included. The sample records 150,000 or so clones, approximately 83% being singletons. Sequencing was done on a sample of peripheral blood. Source of these receptors: a woman in her sixties with COVID-19, enrolled during active disease.

The chain has TRBV7-2 and TRBJ1-3, with unresolved D. Trimming shortened V by 3 bases and J by 0 bases, and 15 bases separated the two germline ends. Germline values: CDR1 SGHTA, CDR2 FQGNSA. The CDR3 extends over 17 amino acids. CDR3 region: CASSFHDNPSSGNTIYF. The DNA for the CDR3 is TGTGCCAGCAGCTTTCATGATAATCCGAGCTCTGGAAACACCATATATTTT.

This chain links TRBV7-8 with TRBJ2-7; TRBD1 aligns across 9 bases. After removal of 5 bases from V and 0 bases from J, the junction contained 2 bases not matched to a gene. The CDR3 totals 14 residues. CDR1 and CDR2 (germline): SGHVS, FQNEAQ. The DNA for the CDR3 is TGTGCCAGCAGCGGGGACAGGGTCTCCTACGAGCAGTACGTC. It translates to CASSGDRVSYEQYV.

J is TRBJ1-1 and V is TRBV2; D is possibly TRBD1 (5 bases). The germline CDR1 and CDR2 sequences are SNHLY and FYNNEI. The CDR3 is 14 amino acids. With 6 bases removed from V and 4 bases from J, the gap between germline ends came to 15 bases. This chain's CDR3 is CASRGHPLGTEAFF. CDR3 bases: TGTGCCAGCAGGGGGCACCCACTGGGCACTGAAGCTTTCTTT.

This chain uses TRBV10-1 with TRBJ2-6, with D possibly TRBD2 on 6 matching bases. The CDR3 covers 15 residues. Germline V gives CDR1 WNHNN, CDR2 SYGVQD (reference sequence). The V end was cut by 3 bases, the J end by 4 bases, with 10 bases between. Here the CDR3 DNA reads TGCGCCAGCAGTGATGGAGGGGCCGGGGCCAACGTCCTGACTTTC. Encoded protein: CASSDGGAGANVLTF.

This clone was recorded once. The rearrangement joins TRBV3-1 (or the pseudogene TRBV3-2) to TRBJ2-5, with 7 positions matching TRBD1. CDR3 length: 17 residues. Per germline, CDR1 LGHDT and CDR2 YNNKEL (reference sequence). Trimming at V came to 0 bases and at J to 1 base, leaving 8 bases not matched to a gene. In nucleotides, the CDR3 is TGTGCCAGCAGCCAAGATCCGGTGGACAGGTCCCAAGAGACCCAGTACTTC. Protein product: CASSQDPVDRSQETQYF.

The chain is built from TRBV5-6 and TRBJ1-1; perhaps TRBD1 as D (5 bases). Germline values: CDR1 SGHDT, CDR2 YYEEEE. There are 16 residues in the CDR3. V was clipped by 4 bases and J by 0 bases, with 16 bases between them. For the CDR3, the DNA is TGTGCCAGCAGCCCCAGGGCGGGATTAATGAACACTGAAGCTTTCTTT. Protein: CASSPRAGLMNTEAFF.

The CDR3 DNA sequence: TGTGCCAGCAGTGTGGACCAGGGAGAGACCCAGTACTTC. Protein product: CASSVDQGETQYF. This chain uses TRBV6-4 with TRBJ2-5; D is possibly TRBD1 (5 bases). Looked up from germline, CDR1 is MRHNA and CDR2 is SNTAGT. V lost 4 bases and J lost 4, with 10 bases in between. The length of the CDR3 is 13 residues.

Note on this clone: Mismatch with germline at one junction end may stem from a read error. The chain uses TRBV2 and TRBJ1-1; weak D call: TRBD1 (5 bases). CDR3 length: 13 amino acids. CDR1 and CDR2 from the germline V gene are SNHLY and FYNNEI. This chain's CDR3 is CAGSSSGGTEAFF. The CDR3 region has the DNA TGTGCCGGCAGTTCCAGCGGGGGCACTGAAGCTTTCTTT.

This clone occurred many times. The gene calls are TRBV27 and TRBJ2-7; 9 bases fit TRBD2. CDR1 and CDR2 (germline): MNHEY, SMNVEV (reference sequence). This CDR3 region has 19 residues. The J segment lost 6 bases and the V segment lost 3 bases, leaving 21 bases of the junction unmatched. CDR3 nucleotide sequence: TGTGCCAGCAGTTTGAGATCTAGCGGGACCTCCGCAGCGAAAAGCGAGCAGTACTTC. As protein: CASSLRSSGTSAAKSEQYF.

The count of this clone is one. This CDR3 is CASSGGPSGNQPQHF. CDR3 sequence (DNA): TGTGCCAGCAGCGGTGGGCCCTCGGGAAATCAGCCCCAGCATTTT. The chain employs TRBV5-4 and TRBJ1-5; D not resolved. This CDR3 comprises 15 residues. Germline lookup yields CDR1 SGHNT and CDR2 YYREEE (reference sequence). V was cut by 4 bases and J by 4 bases, with 15 bases left in between.

The rearrangement links TRBV20-1 to TRBJ1-1; no reliable D call. This CDR3 region has 11 residues. Germline V gives CDR1 DFQATT, CDR2 SNEGSKA (reference sequence). With 0 bases removed from V and 11 bases from J, the gap between germline ends came to 10 bases. This CDR3 reads CSARDTRLAFF. The CDR3 region has the DNA TGCAGTGCTAGAGATACCCGGTTGGCTTTCTTT.

The chain recombines TRBV9 with TRBJ1-1, with D possibly matching TRBD1 (5 bases). V lost 4 bases, J lost 2 bases, and 12 bases lay in between. The CDR3 consists of 14 residues. The germline V gene encodes CDR1 SGDLS and CDR2 YYNGEE. This CDR3 reads CASSPRGANTEAFF. The CDR3 nucleotides are TGTGCCAGCAGCCCCCGTGGGGCCAACACTGAAGCTTTCTTT.

The chain couples TRBV4-1 to TRBJ1-5; maybe TRBD1 (6 bases). Trimming left V 4 bases short and J 7 bases short, with 14 bases between. This CDR3 has 14 amino acids. From germline, CDR1 is MGHRA and CDR2 YSYEKL. The CDR3 loop is CASSLSGAGQPQHF. CDR3 in DNA: TGCGCCAGCAGCCTCTCAGGGGCTGGGCAGCCCCAGCATTTT.

V usage is TRBV11-2 and J usage is TRBJ2-2; 13 bases match TRBD2. Trimming removed 5 bases from V and 4 bases from J; junction bases left unmatched: 7. CDR3 length: 17 residues. The germline V gene has CDR1 SGHAT and CDR2 FQNNGV. Here the CDR3 DNA reads TGTGCCAGCAGCCAAACTAGCGGGAGGGCCGGCACCGGGGAGCTGTTTTTT. The encoded protein is CASSQTSGRAGTGELFF.

CDR3 sequence reads: CASTPSGTGNGYTF. The DNA of the CDR3 is TGTGCCAGCACCCCCTCCGGGACAGGGAATGGCTACACCTTC. This chain links TRBV6-2 or TRBV6-3 with TRBJ1-2; 9 nucleotides line up with TRBD1. CDR1 and CDR2 from the germline V gene are MNHEY and SVGEGT. The CDR3 contains 14 residues. The J segment lost 6 bases and the V segment lost 7 bases, leaving 9 bases of the junction unmatched.

CDR3 loop: CSVATGAIYNEQFF. The DNA of the CDR3 is TGCAGCGTTGCCACAGGGGCGATTTACAATGAGCAGTTCTTC. The rearrangement links TRBV29-1 to TRBJ2-1; the match to TRBD1 covers 7 bases. V lost 4 bases to trimming and J lost 4 bases; unmatched junction nucleotides: 7. This CDR3 is built from 14 residues. Germline-derived CDR1 and CDR2 are SQVTM and ANQGSEA.

On this clone: In the same sample, other DNA sequences code for this CDR3. The CDR3 DNA reads as TGTGCCTGGAGTGGGACAGGGAACTATGGCTACACCTTC. Its protein product is CAWSGTGNYGYTF. The chain employs TRBV30 and TRBJ1-2, with 8 bases lining up with TRBD1. This CDR3 spans 13 amino acids. J lost 2 bases, V lost 1 base, and 0 bases had no gene match. Per the germline V gene, CDR1 is GTSNPN and CDR2 is SVGIG (reference sequence).

V usage is TRBV19 and J usage is TRBJ1-2, with TRBD1 identical over 7 bases. There are 14 residues in the CDR3. Trimming took 5 bases from V and 3 from J; bases not matched to a gene: 6. Germline V gene sequence: CDR1 LNHDA, CDR2 SQIVND (reference sequence). CDR3 in amino acids: CASSLRTGYYGYTF. Here the CDR3 DNA reads TGTGCCAGTAGTCTAAGGACAGGTTACTATGGCTACACCTTC.

This sequence joins TRBV18 and TRBJ1-2, with D hard to call. The CDR3 has 13 amino acids. Germline assignment: CDR1 KGHSH and CDR2 LQKENI. V was pared by 6 bases and J by 3 bases, with 11 bases between. The CDR3 bases are TGTGCCAGCTCGTCCTTACGGGACTATGGCTACACCTTC. Translated, it gives CASSSLRDYGYTF. The complete variable domain, with remaining parts taken from reference TRBV18 and TRBJ1-2, reads NAGVMQNPRHLVRRRGQEARLRCSPMKGHSHVYWYRQLPEEGLKFMVYLQKENIIDESGMPKERFSAEFPKEGPSILRIQQVVRGDSAAYFCASSSLRDYGYTFGSGTRLTVV.